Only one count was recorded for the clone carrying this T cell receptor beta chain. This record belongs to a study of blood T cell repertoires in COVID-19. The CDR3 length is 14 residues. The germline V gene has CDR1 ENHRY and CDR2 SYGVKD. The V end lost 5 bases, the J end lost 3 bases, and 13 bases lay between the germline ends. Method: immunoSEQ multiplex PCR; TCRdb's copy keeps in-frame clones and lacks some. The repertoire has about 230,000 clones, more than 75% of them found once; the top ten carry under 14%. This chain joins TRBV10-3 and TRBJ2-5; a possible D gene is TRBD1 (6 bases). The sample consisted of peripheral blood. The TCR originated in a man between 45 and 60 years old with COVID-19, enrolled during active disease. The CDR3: CAISITGHKETQYF. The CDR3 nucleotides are TGTGCCATCAGTATAACGGGACACAAAGAGACCCAGTACTTC.